This passage covers 26 T cell receptor beta chains from one sample sequenced in a study of OX40 agonist ivuxolimab in advanced cancers. Sequenced by immunoSEQ multiplex PCR; TCRdb stores in-frame clones only, minus some. This table has 25,000 or so clones, about 83% appearing once. Sequenced here: CD4+ or CD8+ T cells sorted from blood, sampled in a trial of the OX40 agonist ivuxolimab. The source is an adult with an advanced solid tumor such as melanoma, head and neck, liver or kidney cancer.

This chain links TRBV7-9 with TRBJ1-2, with 10 bases identical to TRBD1. Germline CDR1 reads SEHNR; CDR2 reads FQNEAQ (reference sequence). The CDR3 is 15 amino acids. Trimming cost V 5 bases and J 5 bases; bases outside gene matches: 8. The CDR3 spells CASSRHQDRGYGYTF. CDR3 DNA: TGTGCCAGCAGCCGACACCAGGACAGGGGGTATGGCTACACCTTC.

V and J are TRBV4-1 and TRBJ1-5; D call uncertain. Per germline, CDR1 MGHRA and CDR2 YSYEKL. V lost 3 bases to trimming and J lost 2 bases, with 11 bases between them. This CDR3 has 15 amino acids. The CDR3 coding sequence is TGCGCCAGCAGCCAGGCCCTTGACGGCAATCAGCCCCAGCATTTT. It codes for CASSQALDGNQPQHF.

The chain combines TRBV27 with TRBJ1-1; D may be TRBD1 (5 bases). Trimming pared 8 bases from V and 4 bases from J, leaving 14 bases between. CDR1 MNHEY and CDR2 SMNVEV come from the germline V gene (reference sequence). The CDR3 runs to 13 residues. Here the CDR3 reads CASSGVVTTEAFF. The CDR3 DNA is TGTGCCAGCTCGGGGGTGGTGACCACTGAAGCTTTCTTT.

V usage is TRBV19 and J usage is TRBJ1-1, with D perhaps matching TRBD1 (5 bases). Germline V gene lookup returns CDR1 LNHDA and CDR2 SQIVND (reference sequence). Trimming left V 4 bases short and J 2 bases short, with 17 bases between. This CDR3 is 16 amino acids long. CDR3 DNA: TGTGCCAGTAGTAGGCGGTGGGGACGGAGAAACACTGAAGCTTTCTTT. Amino acid sequence: CASSRRWGRRNTEAFF.

V gene TRBV6-1 combines with J gene TRBJ1-2, with 8 positions matching TRBD1. CDR1 MNHNS and CDR2 SASEGT come from the germline V gene. The junction had 5 bases not matched to a gene; V was cut back by 9 bases and J by 5 bases. There are 12 residues in the CDR3. CDR3 in amino acids: CASWTGWYGYTF. The CDR3 region has the DNA TGTGCCAGTTGGACAGGGTGGTATGGCTACACCTTC.

The chain uses TRBV4-2 and TRBJ1-4; weak D call: TRBD1 (6 bases). The CDR3 loop spans 15 amino acids. V lost 0 bases and J 5 bases, leaving 10 bases between the germline ends. Looked up from germline, CDR1 is LGHNA and CDR2 is YNFKEQ. In DNA, the CDR3 is TGTGCCAGCAGCCAAGACTGGCAGGGGAATGAAAAACTGTTTTTT. Protein product: CASSQDWQGNEKLFF.

The V gene is TRBV27, the J gene TRBJ1-1, with a weak D call TRBD1 (6 bases). CDR3 length: 13 amino acids. Looked up from germline, CDR1 is MNHEY and CDR2 is SMNVEV (reference sequence). V gave up 7 bases and J gave up 3 bases, with 12 bases separating them. CDR3 sequence (DNA): TGTGCCAGCAAGGGAGGGGGAGACACTGAAGCTTTCTTT. It translates to CASKGGGDTEAFF.

This clone was picked up one time. The V and J genes are TRBV5-4 and TRBJ2-1; 11 bases are a match to TRBD1. Germline values: CDR1 SGHNT, CDR2 YYREEE (reference sequence). V dropped 4 bases and J dropped 7; count of bases not matched to a gene: 7. CDR3 length equals 15 residues. The CDR3, as DNA: TGTGCCAGCAGCGATCCGGGACAGGGGGTGAATGAGCAGTTCTTC. This translates into CASSDPGQGVNEQFF.

V and J are TRBV5-4 and TRBJ2-1, with a possible D match to TRBD1 (6 bases). The V end lost 3 bases, the J end lost 4 bases, and 8 bases lay between the germline ends. This CDR3 spans 13 amino acids. Germline V lookup: CDR1 SGHNT, CDR2 YYREEE (reference sequence). The CDR3 DNA reads TGTGCCAGCAGCTCGGACAGATACAATGAGCAGTTCTTC. Translated: CASSSDRYNEQFF.

DNA for the CDR3: TGCGCCAGCAGCCATACGGGACGGCGAGGGTCCGGGGAGCTGTTTTTT. Its protein is CASSHTGRRGSGELFF. The chain combines TRBV4-1 with TRBJ2-2; the D call may be TRBD1 or TRBD2 (5 bases each). Germline CDR1 reads MGHRA; CDR2 reads YSYEKL. Trimming left V 3 bases short and J 6 bases short, with 17 bases between. The CDR3 loop spans 16 amino acids.

The chain carries TRBV6-5 and TRBJ2-7; a weak D match, TRBD2 (6 bases). The V and J ends lost 0 bases and 3 bases respectively, with 15 bases between them. The CDR3 spans 16 residues. Germline CDR1 MNHEY, CDR2 SVGAGI. The CDR3 DNA reads as TGTGCCAGCAGTTACTCCGGACTAAATTCCCTCTACGAGCAGTACTTC. The encoded protein is CASSYSGLNSLYEQYF.

The chain couples TRBV13 to TRBJ2-3; D unresolved. Germline V lookup: CDR1 PRHDT, CDR2 FYEKMQ (reference sequence). The length of the CDR3 is 12 residues. V was clipped by 1 base and J by 3 bases, with 2 bases between them. The DNA for the CDR3 is TGTGCCAGCAGCTTAGTAACAGATACGCAGTATTTT. This sequence encodes CASSLVTDTQYF.

The sample holds a few counts of this clone. The genes are TRBV27 and TRBJ2-5; 7 nucleotides match TRBD2. CDR3 size: 13 residues. Germline V gene sequence: CDR1 MNHEY, CDR2 SMNVEV (reference sequence). V trimming: 6 bases; J trimming: 5 bases; junction bases outside the gene matches: 6. The CDR3 bases are TGTGCCAGCAGCTTTGGGGGGGTGGAGACCCAGTACTTC. Translated, it gives CASSFGGVETQYF.

CDR3 DNA: TGTGCCAGCAGCAACTCGGTCGTGACTGAAGCTTTCTTT. As protein: CASSNSVVTEAFF. This chain links TRBV5-6 with TRBJ1-1, with D unresolved. Germline V gene data show CDR1 as SGHDT and CDR2 as YYEEEE. The CDR3 consists of 13 residues. Trimming stripped 4 bases from V and 5 bases from J, with 12 bases between.

The chain has TRBV7-3 and TRBJ1-1, with a tentative D call TRBD1 (5 bases). The CDR3 consists of 14 residues. The germline gives CDR1 SGHTA, CDR2 FQGTGA. Trimming took off 4 bases at V and 0 bases at J, with 9 bases between the two ends. CDR3 in amino acids: CASSSKGMNTEAFF. CDR3 coding DNA: TGTGCCAGCAGCTCCAAGGGGATGAACACTGAAGCTTTCTTT.

This clone appeared a few times. The rearrangement joins TRBV6-1 to TRBJ1-5; unclear D gene. Germline V gives CDR1 MNHNS, CDR2 SASEGT. The CDR3 sequence is 15 residues long. Trimming shortened V by 8 bases and J by 1 base, and 15 bases separated the two germline ends. CDR3 sequence: CASQKVVGSNQPQHF. The CDR3 DNA is TGTGCCAGCCAGAAGGTAGTAGGCAGCAATCAGCCCCAGCATTTT.

The chain carries TRBV6-4 and TRBJ2-1; the match to TRBD2 covers 11 bases. After removal of 4 bases from V and 3 bases from J, the junction contained 2 bases not matched to a gene. The CDR3 loop spans 15 amino acids. The germline V gene encodes CDR1 MRHNA and CDR2 SNTAGT. This chain's CDR3 is CASSASGGFYNEQFF. The DNA of the CDR3 is TGTGCCAGCAGTGCTAGCGGGGGGTTCTACAATGAGCAGTTCTTC.

This clone was counted a single time. The chain has TRBV11-3 and TRBJ1-2, with 8 bases identical to TRBD1. The V segment lost 6 bases and the J segment 1 base; nucleotides outside the gene matches: 7. Per germline, CDR1 SGHNT and CDR2 YENEEA. CDR3 length: 15 amino acids. CDR3 amino acids: CASSPRGRFNYGYTF. In DNA form, the CDR3 reads TGTGCCAGCAGTCCCAGGGGGCGGTTTAACTATGGCTACACCTTC.

The rearrangement links TRBV29-1 to TRBJ2-1; 11 bases map to TRBD2. CDR3 length: 16 amino acids. J gave up 8 bases and V 0 bases, and 9 bases lay outside the gene matches. Germline lookup yields CDR1 SQVTM and CDR2 ANQGSEA. In DNA, the CDR3 is TGCAGCGTTGAAGAGCTCGTCGCTAGCGGGGGGCATGAGCAGTTCTTC. Protein sequence: CSVEELVASGGHEQFF.

J is TRBJ1-3 and V is TRBV5-1; no firm D call. The germline gives CDR1 SGHRS, CDR2 YFSETQ. V lost 6 bases to trimming and J lost 0 bases, with 4 bases between them. The CDR3 consists of 12 residues. As DNA, the CDR3 is TGCGCCAGCACGGACTCTGGAAACACCATATATTTT. Encoded protein: CASTDSGNTIYF.

The rearrangement links TRBV7-3 to TRBJ1-2; 8 nucleotides line up with TRBD1. This CDR3 is 14 amino acids long. V was clipped by 5 bases and J by 6 bases; unmatched bases: 8. In germline, CDR1 is SGHTA, CDR2 FQGTGA. This CDR3 is CASSPGAGGDGYTF. CDR3 in DNA: TGTGCCAGCAGCCCGGGGGCAGGGGGCGATGGCTACACCTTC. Full variable domain (outside the CDR3, taken from reference TRBV7-3 and TRBJ1-2): GAGVSQTPSNKVTEKGKYVELRCDPISGHTALYWYRQSLGQGPEFLIYFQGTGAADDSGLPNDRFFAVRPEGSVSTLKIQRTERGDSAVYLCASSPGAGGDGYTFGSGTRLTVV.

This rearrangement joins TRBV5-6 to TRBJ2-7; D might be TRBD1 (6 bases). The V end was cut by 0 bases, the J end by 3 bases, with 10 bases between. CDR1 is SGHDT, CDR2 YYEEEE, per germline. This CDR3 is 14 amino acids long. This CDR3 reads CASSLVGQSYEQYF. The CDR3 nucleotides are TGTGCCAGCAGCTTGGTTGGACAGAGCTACGAGCAGTACTTC.

The chain recombines TRBV27 with TRBJ1-2; no clear D gene. Per the germline V gene, CDR1 is MNHEY and CDR2 is SMNVEV (reference sequence). This CDR3 contains 16 residues. V was pared by 4 bases and J by 0 bases, with 15 bases between. The CDR3 DNA sequence: TGTGCCAGCAGTTCTAGGGATTCTGAAGCTAACTATGGCTACACCTTC. It encodes CASSSRDSEANYGYTF.

This sequence joins TRBV10-2 and TRBJ2-1; 8 bases are shared with TRBD2. This CDR3 is built from 15 residues. The J segment lost 6 bases and the V segment lost 3 bases, leaving 7 bases of the junction unmatched. Germline assignment: CDR1 WSHSY and CDR2 SAAADI. DNA of the CDR3: TGCGCCAGCAGTGAACCAGCGGGGGACCTCAATGAGCAGTTCTTC. This encodes CASSEPAGDLNEQFF.

The rearrangement joins TRBV9 to TRBJ2-3; D may be TRBD2 (7 bases). The germline CDR1 and CDR2 sequences are SGDLS and YYNGEE. V lost 4 bases, J lost 1 base, and 25 bases lay in between. The CDR3 totals 19 residues. CDR3 residues: CASSPRGGGGGTGTDTQYF. The CDR3 DNA reads TGTGCCAGCAGCCCGAGAGGGGGGGGAGGCGGGACCGGCACAGATACGCAGTATTTT. Looking up the rest from reference TRBV9 and TRBJ2-3 gives the full variable domain: DSGVTQTPKHLITATGQRVTLRCSPRSGDLSVYWYQQSLDQGLQFLIQYYNGEERAKGNILERFSAQQFPDLHSELNLSSLELGDSALYFCASSPRGGGGGTGTDTQYFGPGTRLTVL.

The rearrangement links TRBV27 to TRBJ1-2; D possibly corresponds to TRBD1 (6 bases). This CDR3 region has 15 residues. V lost 0 bases to trimming and J lost 5 bases, with 13 bases between them. Germline lookup yields CDR1 MNHEY and CDR2 SMNVEV (reference sequence). The CDR3 loop reads CASSLSGGPGYGYTF. DNA for the CDR3: TGTGCCAGCAGTTTATCCGGGGGCCCTGGGTATGGCTACACCTTC.